The rows below give T cell receptor beta chains drawn from one sample of a study of blood T cell repertoires in COVID-19. Measured with immunoSEQ multiplex PCR; TCRdb has only the in-frame clones, and not every one. The repertoire holds about 190,000 clones, with about 89% as singletons. The sample was peripheral blood. The receptors originated from a middle-aged man with acute or convalescent COVID-19. Both conserved end residues are part of each CDR3. The D gene is left open where the match is weak.

J gene: TRBJ2-3
D gene: NA
V gene: TRBV27
CDR3 protein: CATAGGRGADTQYF

J gene: TRBJ2-2
D gene: TRBD1
V gene: TRBV4-1
CDR3 protein: CASSQSPGQGATGELFF

J gene: TRBJ2-2
D gene: TRBD1
V gene: TRBV11-2
CDR3 protein: CASSLDRDRVSGELFF

J gene: TRBJ2-2
D gene: TRBD2
V gene: TRBV11-2
CDR3 protein: CASSLIGAGMNTGELFF

J gene: TRBJ2-7
D gene: NA
V gene: TRBV2
CDR3 protein: CARELWAHNSYEQYF

J gene: TRBJ2-4
D gene: TRBD1
V gene: TRBV30
CDR3 protein: CAWSPGQIAKNIQYF

J gene: TRBJ2-5
D gene: NA
V gene: TRBV12-3/TRBV12-4
CDR3 protein: CASRRGVEETQYF

J gene: TRBJ1-1
D gene: TRBD1
V gene: TRBV7-2
CDR3 protein: CASKPGQKNTEAFF

J gene: TRBJ2-7
D gene: NA
V gene: TRBV6-5
CDR3 protein: CASRQQGLGLYEQYF

J gene: TRBJ2-7
D gene: NA
V gene: TRBV30
CDR3 protein: CAWSTGTYEQYF

J gene: TRBJ1-2
D gene: NA
V gene: TRBV20-1
CDR3 protein: CSARTSYGYTF

J gene: TRBJ1-1
D gene: NA
V gene: TRBV11-2
CDR3 protein: CASSQRGSGSTTFF

J gene: TRBJ2-3
D gene: TRBD2
V gene: TRBV12-3/TRBV12-4
CDR3 protein: CASRGLGPQYF

J gene: TRBJ2-7
D gene: NA
V gene: TRBV6-2/TRBV6-3
CDR3 protein: CASSRNRVGSYEQYF

J gene: TRBJ2-1
D gene: TRBD1
V gene: TRBV7-8
CDR3 protein: CASSFIGTGSNEQFF

J gene: TRBJ1-5
D gene: NA
V gene: TRBV27
CDR3 protein: CASSLFRTASNQPQHF

J gene: TRBJ1-5
D gene: NA
V gene: TRBV6-1
CDR3 protein: CASSDWRGGGINQPQHF

J gene: TRBJ1-6
D gene: TRBD1
V gene: TRBV18
CDR3 protein: CASSPDDRVNSPLHF

J gene: TRBJ1-1
D gene: NA
V gene: TRBV5-4
CDR3 protein: CASSPLTGLGEAFF

J gene: TRBJ1-2
D gene: NA
V gene: TRBV6-5
CDR3 protein: CASTERRMSGYTF

J gene: TRBJ1-1
D gene: NA
V gene: TRBV10-3
CDR3 protein: CAISVTGSPDTEAFF

J gene: TRBJ1-1
D gene: NA
V gene: TRBV5-5
CDR3 protein: CASSLVQLNTEAFF

J gene: TRBJ1-6
D gene: NA
V gene: TRBV5-1
CDR3 protein: CASSYMTASSYNSPLHF

J gene: TRBJ1-1
D gene: NA
V gene: TRBV12-3/TRBV12-4
CDR3 protein: CASSLGGAAFF

J gene: TRBJ2-5
D gene: NA
V gene: TRBV20-1
CDR3 protein: CSALNAETQYF

J gene: TRBJ1-1
D gene: TRBD1
V gene: TRBV29-1
CDR3 protein: CSGGTGEAFF

J gene: TRBJ2-5
D gene: TRBD1
V gene: TRBV9
CDR3 protein: CASSVERTGGPETQYF

J gene: TRBJ1-5
D gene: NA
V gene: TRBV23-1
CDR3 protein: CASSQSPGGGRVPSNQPQHF

J gene: TRBJ2-1
D gene: TRBD1
V gene: TRBV20-1
CDR3 protein: CSASSRGLYNEQFF

J gene: TRBJ2-7
D gene: TRBD1
V gene: TRBV11-2
CDR3 protein: CASSARAPTGTGISYEQYF

J gene: TRBJ2-1
D gene: NA
V gene: TRBV7-2
CDR3 protein: CASSPRIGEQFF

J gene: TRBJ2-7
D gene: NA
V gene: TRBV5-1
CDR3 protein: CASSLGGLPYEQYF

J gene: TRBJ1-5
D gene: NA
V gene: TRBV2
CDR3 protein: CASSVDGQNYQPQHF